The sequence of this T cell receptor beta chain was determined in a study of CD8+ T cells in alopecia areata. Findings of the study overall: TCR sharing was clearer in mice than between patients, perhaps partly owing to patient HLA diversity.

Reverse transcription of extracted RNA yielded cDNA, which provided the sequencing template. Only in-frame clones appear in the TCRdb table, and some are missing; sequencing was by immunoSEQ multiplex PCR. This sample yields 150,000 or so clones, of which roughly 44% are seen a single time; approximately 6.6% belongs to the top ten. Those with alopecia areata gave lesional scalp punch biopsies and peripheral blood. Sorted out of PBMCs were CD4+ T cells and CD8+ T cells. Of note for this clone: Antigen unknown.

The CDR3 has 14 amino acids. Germline V gene sequence: CDR1 MNHEY, CDR2 SMNVEV (reference sequence). The germline V and J ends were trimmed by 1 base and 6 bases, with 10 bases remaining between them. The sequence derives from a human donor with alopecia areata. The sample consisted of CD4+ T cells sorted from blood. The rearrangement links TRBV27 to TRBJ1-5; the D gene is possibly TRBD1 (6 bases). CDR3 sequence: CASSLWGGGQPQHF. In DNA form, the CDR3 reads TGTGCCAGCAGTTTATGGGGGGGCGGTCAGCCCCAGCATTTT.